This is a list of T cell receptor beta chains from one sample in a study of tumor-infiltrating lymphocytes in primary liver carcinoma. One entry per CDR3 protein results from TCRdb running MiXCR on the multiplex PCR reads. The sample has about 180,000 distinct CDR3 sequences; around 60% are singletons. What was sequenced was peripheral blood. The source is a man aged 35-49 years with primary liver carcinoma and hepatitis B virus infection. Both conserved end residues are part of each CDR3. A D gene is named only where the DNA matches it firmly.

J: TRBJ2-2; D: NA; V: TRBV6-5; CDR3: CASRKGLSGGELFF
J: TRBJ2-7; D: NA; V: TRBV29-1; CDR3: CSVDLKGGSSYEQYF
J: TRBJ2-2; D: NA; V: TRBV28; CDR3: CACKGGGELFF
J: TRBJ1-1; D: NA; V: TRBV11-2; CDR3: CTSSLGQGNTEAFF
J: TRBJ1-3; D: NA; V: TRBV6-4; CDR3: CASSPGPGNTIYF
J: TRBJ2-7; D: TRBD2; V: TRBV11-2; CDR3: CASSHGTSGRSVVYEQYF
J: TRBJ2-3; D: NA; V: TRBV12-3/TRBV12-4; CDR3: CASRLADTQYF
J: TRBJ2-7; D: NA; V: TRBV29-1; CDR3: CSAKDPGEQYF
J: TRBJ1-2; D: NA; V: TRBV12-3/TRBV12-4; CDR3: CASSLKGVYGYTF
J: TRBJ2-7; D: NA; V: TRBV11-2; CDR3: CASSSRRGRWRSYEQYF
J: TRBJ2-1; D: NA; V: TRBV10-3; CDR3: CAISEPQTPNEQFF
J: TRBJ2-2; D: NA; V: TRBV4-2; CDR3: CASSQEDRQTGELFF
J: TRBJ2-1; D: NA; V: TRBV6-5; CDR3: CASSYGSGGNEQFF
J: TRBJ2-1; D: TRBD1; V: TRBV6-2/TRBV6-3; CDR3: CASSTGGYNEKFF
J: TRBJ2-1; D: NA; V: TRBV29-1; CDR3: CSVERVFGNEQFF
J: TRBJ2-3; D: NA; V: TRBV20-1; CDR3: CSAPREAHLGDTQYF
J: TRBJ2-7; D: NA; V: TRBV11-2; CDR3: CASSNPSRRGEQYF
J: TRBJ2-7; D: NA; V: TRBV18; CDR3: CASSPPGQGTYEQYF
J: TRBJ2-3; D: NA; V: TRBV14; CDR3: CASSQVGDTQYF
J: TRBJ2-5; D: TRBD2; V: TRBV11-2; CDR3: CASRTILATVQETQYF
J: TRBJ2-5; D: NA; V: TRBV14; CDR3: CASSSGSRGTQYF
J: TRBJ1-3; D: NA; V: TRBV12-3/TRBV12-4; CDR3: CASLDTSSGKTIYF
J: TRBJ2-7; D: TRBD1; V: TRBV7-9; CDR3: CASSSDRRTYEQYF
J: TRBJ2-3; D: NA; V: TRBV6-6; CDR3: CASSLPESPDTQYF
J: TRBJ1-1; D: NA; V: TRBV11-1; CDR3: CASSLRENTEAFF
J: TRBJ1-3; D: NA; V: TRBV6-5; CDR3: CASSPGHYSVGNTVYF
J: TRBJ2-1; D: TRBD2; V: TRBV6-5; CDR3: CASSYSRAGGPSYNEQFF
J: TRBJ2-7; D: NA; V: TRBV30; CDR3: CACGAGPYEQYF
J: TRBJ1-1; D: NA; V: TRBV28; CDR3: CASSLSTEAFF
J: TRBJ2-4; D: NA; V: TRBV4-1; CDR3: CASSPEPRTKNIQYF
J: TRBJ2-3; D: TRBD2; V: TRBV5-1; CDR3: CASSYREADTQYF
J: TRBJ2-3; D: TRBD2; V: TRBV4-2; CDR3: CAGSLGTSGTDTQYF
J: TRBJ2-3; D: TRBD2; V: TRBV10-3; CDR3: CAISSGLAGGPVDTQYF
J: TRBJ2-2; D: NA; V: TRBV6-1; CDR3: CARSEEPGYDTGELFF
J: TRBJ2-2; D: TRBD1; V: TRBV11-2; CDR3: CASLGQGDTGELFF
J: TRBJ2-7; D: NA; V: TRBV20-1; CDR3: CSARTIRAYEQYF
J: TRBJ2-2; D: NA; V: TRBV12-3/TRBV12-4; CDR3: CASSVDLGRVENTGELFF
J: TRBJ2-1; D: TRBD2; V: TRBV30; CDR3: CAWKVAGVYNEQFF
J: TRBJ2-3; D: NA; V: TRBV6-5; CDR3: CASSYLAGAAGGTDTQYF
J: TRBJ2-4; D: NA; V: TRBV6-5; CDR3: CASSYSVLAKNIQYF
J: TRBJ2-3; D: NA; V: TRBV11-3; CDR3: CASSLARSTDTQYF
J: TRBJ1-4; D: NA; V: TRBV12-3/TRBV12-4; CDR3: CASSLRGPKVEKLFF
J: TRBJ2-3; D: TRBD2; V: TRBV11-2; CDR3: CASSLESGRGRQVTQYF
J: TRBJ2-2; D: NA; V: TRBV11-2; CDR3: CASSPHLGELFF
J: TRBJ1-1; D: NA; V: TRBV10-3; CDR3: CAIGESRAMMNTEAFF
J: TRBJ1-1; D: NA; V: TRBV6-2/TRBV6-3; CDR3: CASSRELGNTEAFF
J: TRBJ1-1; D: NA; V: TRBV11-2; CDR3: CASRSQGPGGEALF
J: TRBJ2-5; D: TRBD1; V: TRBV5-4; CDR3: CASSSRDRGETQYF
J: TRBJ2-5; D: NA; V: TRBV12-3/TRBV12-4; CDR3: CASRRPGAETQYF
J: TRBJ1-2; D: NA; V: TRBV6-5; CDR3: CASSSQRPVGGYTF
J: TRBJ2-7; D: TRBD1; V: TRBV6-5; CDR3: CASSSRTGAHLYF
J: TRBJ2-1; D: NA; V: TRBV11-3; CDR3: CASSLGRGYNEQFF